This T cell receptor (beta chain) was documented in a study of shared clonotypes between healthy human individuals. The V gene end was trimmed by 0 bases and the J gene end by 9 bases; junction bases not matched to a gene: 12. The V gene's germline CDR1 is SGHRS and CDR2 YFSETQ. This CDR3 has 16 residues. Profiled with immunoSEQ multiplex PCR; TCRdb holds only in-frame clones, not every one. The sample has a few million clones; under 97% are singletons. This chain connects TRBV5-1 to TRBJ1-5, with 7 bases identical to TRBD1. Sequencing used naive CD4+ T cells sorted from blood. Subset: CD45RA+ positively selected. This TCR came from a man aged 18 to 30 in good health. CDR3 DNA sequence: TGCGCCAGCAGCTTGGAAGGACGGACAGGCCAGGGGCCCCAGCATTTT. Its translation: CASSLEGRTGQGPQHF. Using reference TRBV5-1 and TRBJ1-5 for the parts outside the CDR3, the full variable domain is KAGVTQTPRYLIKTRGQQVTLSCSPISGHRSVSWYQQTPGQGLQFLFEYFSETQRNKGNFPGRFSGRQFSNSRSEMNVSTLELGDSALYLCASSLEGRTGQGPQHFGDGTRLSIL.